The 27 T cell receptor beta chains reported below all come from one sample, sequenced in a study of CD8 T cells in ankylosing spondylitis. From the 5' RACE reads, TCRdb called clonotypes with MiXCR, one entry per CDR3 protein. The table includes roughly 150,000 distinct CDR3 sequences, roughly 30% detected once. Source material: synovial fluid, either unsorted or a sorted T cell fraction (not recorded which). These receptors were collected from a male donor with ankylosing spondylitis.

The chain couples TRBV2 to TRBJ2-5; 9 bases match TRBD2. CDR1 SNHLY and CDR2 FYNNEI come from the germline V gene. CDR3 length: 13 amino acids. The junction had 8 bases not matched to a gene; V was cut back by 8 bases and J by 7 bases. The CDR3 region is CASLNSGGGTQYF. Written as DNA, the CDR3 is TGTGCCAGCCTTAATAGCGGGGGCGGGACCCAGTACTTC.

This clonotype was seen a handful of times. V gene TRBV7-3 combines with J gene TRBJ2-5; tentative D call: TRBD2 (5 bases). V lost 1 base, J lost 4 bases, and 7 bases lay in between. CDR1 is SGHTA, CDR2 FQGTGA, per germline. This CDR3 has 13 residues. As DNA, the CDR3 is TGTGCCAGCAGCTTAAGACTACGAGAGACCCAGTACTTC. Translated: CASSLRLRETQYF.

The sample holds a few counts of this clonotype. The V call is TRBV12-3 or TRBV12-4, the J call TRBJ2-3; D is unresolved. Trimming cost V 5 bases and J 4 bases, with 4 bases left between them. The CDR3 consists of 11 residues. The CDR3 nucleotides read TGTGCCAGCAGTAAGGCAGATACGCAGTATTTT. Its protein product is CASSKADTQYF.

This chain links TRBV29-1 with TRBJ2-1; D possibly corresponds to TRBD2 (6 bases). V was clipped by 7 bases and J by 2 bases, with 9 bases between them. Germline values: CDR1 SQVTM, CDR2 ANQGSEA. This CDR3 region has 12 residues. CDR3 nucleotides: TGCAGCGCTCGGACTACCTACAATGAGCAGTTCTTC. It codes for CSARTTYNEQFF.

This clonotype has only a few counts. This rearrangement joins TRBV2 to TRBJ2-2; 8 nucleotides align to TRBD2. J lost 4 bases, V lost 5 bases, and 6 bases had no gene match. This CDR3 has 15 amino acids. Germline-derived CDR1 and CDR2 are SNHLY and FYNNEI. CDR3 region: CASSYGGEFTGELFF. The CDR3 DNA reads as TGTGCCAGCAGTTACGGGGGGGAGTTCACCGGGGAGCTGTTTTTT.

This clonotype was recorded at least ten times. The gene calls are TRBV20-1 and TRBJ2-7, with 10 bases fitting TRBD1. This CDR3 comprises 13 residues. Germline loops: CDR1 DFQATT, CDR2 SNEGSKA (reference sequence). Germline trimming cut 6 bases from V and 8 bases from J; bases unmatched to any gene: 10. The DNA of the CDR3 is TGCAGTGCAACCGGGACAGGGGTTCTGCAGCAGTACTTC. It encodes CSATGTGVLQQYF.

The J gene is TRBJ2-3, the V gene TRBV7-2; D may be TRBD1 or TRBD2 (5 bases each). Germline CDR1 SGHTA, CDR2 FQGNSA. The V gene lost 7 bases and the J gene lost 5 bases, with 22 bases spanning the gap. This CDR3 has 16 amino acids. CDR3 loop: CASTRRVDTAGDTQYF. CDR3 nucleotides: TGTGCCAGCACCCGACGTGTGGACACCGCGGGAGATACGCAGTATTTT.

The chain has TRBV7-8 and TRBJ2-7, with 7 bases aligning to TRBD1. Germline V gene sequence: CDR1 SGHVS, CDR2 FQNEAQ. The length of the CDR3 is 14 residues. V lost 1 base, J lost 2 bases, and 2 bases stayed unmatched. CDR3 sequence reads: CASSLVGQTYEQYF. DNA for the CDR3: TGTGCCAGCAGCTTAGTGGGACAGACCTACGAGCAGTACTTC.

The CDR3 spells CASSYSTSGRANEQFF. DNA for the CDR3: TGTGCCAGCAGTTACTCGACTAGCGGGAGGGCGAATGAGCAGTTCTTC. This rearrangement joins TRBV6-2 or TRBV6-3 to TRBJ2-1; 14 positions match TRBD2. Germline V gene lookup returns CDR1 MNHEY and CDR2 SVGEGT. The CDR3 has 16 residues. Trimming removed 0 bases from V and 7 bases from J; junction bases left unmatched: 2.

The CDR3 DNA follows: TGTGCCAGCAGGTCGAACGGGGTGGGGAACACTGAAGCTTTCTTT. It translates to CASRSNGVGNTEAFF. The chain is built from TRBV7-9 and TRBJ1-1; no reliable D call. Trimming cost V 6 bases and J 1 base, with 15 bases left between them. Germline V gene data show CDR1 as SEHNR and CDR2 as FQNEAQ (reference sequence). This CDR3 contains 15 residues.

J is TRBJ1-2 and V is TRBV11-2; tentatively, D is TRBD1 (5 bases). CDR1 SGHAT and CDR2 FQNNGV come from the germline V gene. This CDR3 has 12 residues. The germline V and J ends were trimmed by 5 bases and 6 bases, with 10 bases remaining between them. This chain's CDR3 is CASSRQGDGYTF. Here the CDR3 DNA reads TGTGCCAGCAGCCGTCAAGGGGATGGCTACACCTTC.

This clonotype was detected only a few times. The chain recombines TRBV4-2 with TRBJ1-4; D perhaps matches TRBD1 (6 bases). The CDR3 length is 16 residues. The germline gives CDR1 LGHNA, CDR2 YNFKEQ. The ends were cut back, 0 bases at V and 7 bases at J, with 15 bases in the middle. In DNA, the CDR3 is TGTGCCAGCAGCCAAGACGAGCGGGGGGCAGGTGAAAAACTGTTTTTT. Translated: CASSQDERGAGEKLFF.

This clonotype was counted once. The chain joins TRBV4-2 to TRBJ1-1; possibly TRBD1 for D (6 bases). With 0 bases removed from V and 4 bases from J, the gap between germline ends came to 21 bases. The CDR3 loop spans 18 amino acids. Germline V gene lookup returns CDR1 LGHNA and CDR2 YNFKEQ. CDR3 in amino acids: CASSQEVAGEWWATEAFF. Written as DNA, the CDR3 is TGTGCCAGCAGCCAAGAGGTGGCAGGGGAATGGTGGGCCACTGAAGCTTTCTTT.

Only a few counts were recorded for this clonotype. The V gene is TRBV27, the J gene TRBJ2-1; a possible D gene is TRBD2 (7 bases). Germline-derived CDR1 and CDR2 are MNHEY and SMNVEV (reference sequence). The CDR3 consists of 15 residues. Trimming shortened V by 4 bases and J by 6 bases, and 16 bases separated the two germline ends. CDR3 nucleotide sequence: TGTGCCAGCAGTTCGGGGGGCCGGTTAAGCAATGAGCAGTTCTTC. It specifies CASSSGGRLSNEQFF.

This clonotype showed up many times. The V call is TRBV11-2, the J call TRBJ2-1; TRBD2 matches at 9 bases. Germline V gene lookup returns CDR1 SGHAT and CDR2 FQNNGV. The CDR3 sequence is 15 residues long. Trimming took 3 bases from V and 2 from J; bases not matched to a gene: 2. The DNA for the CDR3 is TGTGCCAGCAGCTTTGCGGGGGGGGCCTACAATGAGCAGTTCTTC. Translation: CASSFAGGAYNEQFF.

The rearrangement links TRBV12-3 or TRBV12-4 to TRBJ1-2; TRBD1 matches at 8 bases. The CDR3 consists of 12 residues. V shed 8 bases and J 9 bases; nucleotides not matched to a gene: 8. The CDR3 DNA reads as TGTGCCAGCGGGCCAGGGGGCGGTCGCTACACCTTC. Protein: CASGPGGGRYTF.

This clonotype was counted a few times. The genes are TRBV2 and TRBJ2-1; TRBD1 might be the D (6 bases). Germline assignment: CDR1 SNHLY and CDR2 FYNNEI. CDR3 length equals 14 residues. The germline V and J ends were trimmed by 7 bases and 9 bases, with 19 bases remaining between them. The CDR3 nucleotides read TGTGCCAGCAACCTTGACAGGTCACAGGGTGAGCAGTTCTTC. Translating it yields CASNLDRSQGEQFF.

This clonotype appeared many times. The J gene is TRBJ2-7, the V gene TRBV12-3 or TRBV12-4, with D maybe TRBD1 (7 bases). This CDR3 has 13 residues. The germline V and J ends were trimmed by 3 bases and 5 bases, with 11 bases remaining between them. The CDR3 bases are TGTGCCAGCAGTTTGGAGGGGGCCCACGAGCAGTACTTC. Translation: CASSLEGAHEQYF.

This chain connects TRBV27 to TRBJ1-3; D is unclear. The V end lost 6 bases, the J end lost 4 bases, and 7 bases lay between the germline ends. This CDR3 has 12 residues. The V gene's germline CDR1 is MNHEY and CDR2 SMNVEV (reference sequence). CDR3 loop: CASRGFGNTIYF. Here the CDR3 DNA reads TGTGCCAGCAGGGGGTTCGGAAACACCATATATTTT.

By its share, this clonotype is medium-sized. This rearrangement joins TRBV12-3 or TRBV12-4 to TRBJ1-1; no definite D call. The CDR3 extends over 14 amino acids. The V end was cut by 5 bases, the J end by 1 base, with 11 bases between. This CDR3 is CASSPRHPNTEAFF. The CDR3 DNA follows: TGTGCCAGCAGTCCCCGACACCCGAACACTGAAGCTTTCTTT.

This rearrangement joins TRBV20-1 to TRBJ2-1; TRBD2 aligns across 14 bases. The V gene's germline CDR1 is DFQATT and CDR2 SNEGSKA (reference sequence). There are 14 residues in the CDR3. V lost 5 bases and J lost 5; bases outside the gene matches: 2. CDR3 nucleotide sequence: TGCAGTGCTGGACTAGCGGGAGGTGACAATGAGCAGTTCTTC. This gives the protein CSAGLAGGDNEQFF.

V is TRBV14 and J is TRBJ2-2; 13 nucleotides agree with TRBD2. From germline, CDR1 is SGHDN and CDR2 FVKESK. Trimming removed 3 bases from V and 6 bases from J; junction bases left unmatched: 1. The CDR3 is made up of 15 amino acids. The CDR3 nucleotides read TGTGCCAGCAGCCAGGGACTAGCGGGATCCGGGGAGCTGTTTTTT. Its translation: CASSQGLAGSGELFF.

The chain links TRBV20-1 to TRBJ1-6; 8 bases match TRBD1. With 0 bases clipped from V and 7 bases from J, the junction kept 5 bases outside the gene matches. The CDR3 extends over 15 amino acids. Per the germline V gene, CDR1 is DFQATT and CDR2 is SNEGSKA (reference sequence). CDR3 loop: CSARDPTGENSPLHF. The CDR3 region has the DNA TGCAGTGCTAGAGACCCGACAGGGGAGAATTCACCCCTCCACTTT.

This sequence joins TRBV19 and TRBJ1-5; no clear D. The germline V gene encodes CDR1 LNHDA and CDR2 SQIVND (reference sequence). V lost 5 bases and J 7 bases, leaving 12 bases between the germline ends. The CDR3 spans 13 residues. CDR3 in amino acids: CASSPDPKQPQHF. The CDR3 region has the DNA TGTGCCAGTAGTCCTGACCCGAAACAGCCCCAGCATTTT. Full variable domain (rest looked up from reference TRBV19 and TRBJ1-5): DGGITQSPKYLFRKEGQNVTLSCEQNLNHDAMYWYRQDPGQGLRLIYYSQIVNDFQKGDIAEGYSVSREKKESFPLTVTSAQKNPTAFYLCASSPDPKQPQHFGDGTRLSIL.

This clonotype has more than one count but fewer than ten. The chain is built from TRBV6-1 and TRBJ2-1; D not resolved. This CDR3 has 13 amino acids. Germline V gives CDR1 MNHNS, CDR2 SASEGT. With 3 bases removed from V and 12 bases from J, the gap between germline ends came to 15 bases. As DNA, the CDR3 is TGTGCCAGCAGTGAGGACCTACGGCGAGGGCAGTTCTTC. Residues: CASSEDLRRGQFF.

V gene TRBV7-2 combines with J gene TRBJ2-2; D is uncertain. V shed 2 bases and J shed 2 bases, with 9 bases lying between them. This CDR3 region has 15 residues. Germline CDR1 is SGHTA and CDR2 is FQGNSA. The CDR3 loop reads CASSLSRSNTGELFF. CDR3 coding DNA: TGTGCCAGCAGCTTATCCAGATCAAACACCGGGGAGCTGTTTTTT.

This clonotype came up a few times. The CDR3 sequence is CATSWGATGELFF. The DNA of the CDR3 is TGTGCCACCAGTTGGGGGGCGACCGGGGAGCTGTTTTTT. The V gene is TRBV24-1, the J gene TRBJ2-2; the D gene could be TRBD1 or TRBD2 (6 bases each). V lost 6 bases and J lost 5, with 9 bases in between. CDR3 size: 13 residues. Germline CDR1 and CDR2: KGHDR and SFDVKD.